Listed below are T cell receptor beta chains from one sample, sequenced in a study of T cells after yellow fever vaccination. TCRdb analysed the 5' RACE reads with MiXCR anew, one entry per CDR3 protein. The data hold under 95,000 distinct CDR3 sequences, with 7.3% observed a single time. Source: CD8+ T cells sorted from PBMCs, taken 9 to 10 days after the first yellow fever vaccination. The receptors come from a man aged 18 to 29 who received the YFV17D yellow fever vaccine. Both conserved end residues are part of each CDR3. A D gene is named only where the DNA matches it firmly. The size field is filled for only some rows; it gives once, few, many or a size class.

J gene: TRBJ2-1; D gene: TRBD1; V gene: TRBV4-3; clone size: many; CDR3 protein: CASSQDRYRGVVLSYNEQFF; CDR3 DNA: TGCGCCAGCAGCCAAGATCGGTACAGGGGAGTAGTACTATCTTACAATGAGCAGTTCTTC
J gene: TRBJ1-1; D gene: TRBD1; V gene: TRBV5-6; clone size: many; CDR3 protein: CASSGGGGGDTEAFF; CDR3 DNA: TGTGCCAGCAGCGGAGGAGGGGGCGGGGACACTGAAGCTTTCTTT
J gene: TRBJ2-7; D gene: NA; V gene: TRBV7-2; clone size: NA; CDR3 protein: CASSFQGEQYF; CDR3 DNA: TGTGCCAGCAGCTTCCAGGGGGAGCAGTACTTC
J gene: TRBJ1-1; D gene: NA; V gene: TRBV4-1; clone size: few; CDR3 protein: CASSQVQGLATEAFF; CDR3 DNA: TGCGCCAGCAGCCAAGTGCAGGGGTTGGCGACTGAAGCTTTCTTT
J gene: TRBJ2-3; D gene: NA; V gene: TRBV7-9; clone size: few; CDR3 protein: CASTLPYTDTQYF; CDR3 DNA: TGTGCCAGCACCCTCCCCTACACAGATACGCAGTATTTT
J gene: TRBJ2-7; D gene: NA; V gene: TRBV4-3; clone size: many; CDR3 protein: CASSQGLVSSYEQYF; CDR3 DNA: TGCGCCAGCAGCCAAGGGCTCGTGTCATCCTACGAGCAGTACTTC
J gene: TRBJ2-7; D gene: NA; V gene: TRBV19; clone size: many; CDR3 protein: CASSNREGYEQYF; CDR3 DNA: TGTGCCAGTAGTAACAGGGAGGGATACGAGCAGTACTTC
J gene: TRBJ2-1; D gene: NA; V gene: TRBV4-1; clone size: few; CDR3 protein: CASSQGSSYNEQFF; CDR3 DNA: TGCGCCAGCAGCCAAGGCAGCTCCTACAATGAGCAGTTCTTC
J gene: TRBJ1-5; D gene: TRBD1; V gene: TRBV7-8; clone size: NA; CDR3 protein: CASSLGFTGEDQPQHF; CDR3 DNA: TGTGCCAGCAGCTTGGGCTTTACAGGGGAAGATCAGCCCCAGCATTTT
J gene: TRBJ1-1; D gene: NA; V gene: TRBV7-9; clone size: few; CDR3 protein: CASSSQRTGFTEAFF; CDR3 DNA: TGTGCCAGCAGCTCCCAGAGGACCGGATTCACTGAAGCTTTCTTT
J gene: TRBJ2-1; D gene: NA; V gene: TRBV20-1; clone size: many; CDR3 protein: CSARNPRSLNEQFF; CDR3 DNA: TGCAGTGCTAGAAATCCCAGAAGTCTCAATGAGCAGTTCTTC
J gene: TRBJ1-2; D gene: NA; V gene: TRBV4-1; clone size: NA; CDR3 protein: CASSQDSGPGRGYTF; CDR3 DNA: TGCGCCAGCAGCCAAGATAGTGGCCCAGGTCGTGGCTACACCTTC
J gene: TRBJ2-1; D gene: NA; V gene: TRBV28; clone size: few; CDR3 protein: CASSLGRLAYNEQFF; CDR3 DNA: TGTGCCAGCAGTCTGGGACGGTTAGCCTACAATGAGCAGTTCTTC
J gene: TRBJ2-1; D gene: NA; V gene: TRBV19; clone size: few; CDR3 protein: CASSTLQLGISEQFF; CDR3 DNA: TGTGCCAGTAGTACTCTCCAACTGGGGATCAGTGAGCAGTTCTTC
J gene: TRBJ2-4; D gene: NA; V gene: TRBV5-4; clone size: NA; CDR3 protein: CASSGSLAKNIQYF; CDR3 DNA: TGTGCCAGCAGCGGGTCCTTAGCCAAAAACATTCAGTACTTC
J gene: TRBJ2-3; D gene: TRBD2; V gene: TRBV11-2; clone size: NA; CDR3 protein: CASSRIAGGTDTQYF; CDR3 DNA: TGTGCCAGCAGCAGGATAGCGGGGGGCACAGATACGCAGTATTTT
J gene: TRBJ2-6; D gene: NA; V gene: TRBV29-1; clone size: many; CDR3 protein: CSVYSTILGANVLTF; CDR3 DNA: TGCAGCGTTTATTCTACTATACTCGGGGCCAACGTCCTGACTTTC
J gene: TRBJ2-3; D gene: TRBD1; V gene: TRBV4-3; clone size: many; CDR3 protein: CASSHYAGGVDTQYF; CDR3 DNA: TGCGCCAGCAGCCATTACGCAGGGGGCGTAGATACGCAGTATTTT
J gene: TRBJ2-3; D gene: TRBD1; V gene: TRBV2; clone size: many; CDR3 protein: CASSEGQGADTQYF; CDR3 DNA: TGTGCCAGCAGTGAAGGACAGGGGGCAGATACGCAGTATTTT
J gene: TRBJ1-2; D gene: NA; V gene: TRBV7-3; clone size: many; CDR3 protein: CASSPRGRGSRGYTF; CDR3 DNA: TGTGCCAGCAGCCCCCGGGGCAGGGGATCTAGAGGCTACACCTTC
J gene: TRBJ1-1; D gene: NA; V gene: TRBV10-3; clone size: many; CDR3 protein: CASNTQENTEAFF; CDR3 DNA: TGTGCCAGTAACACACAGGAGAACACTGAAGCTTTCTTT
J gene: TRBJ2-1; D gene: NA; V gene: TRBV14; clone size: many; CDR3 protein: CASSPTGTSHNEQFF; CDR3 DNA: TGTGCCAGCAGCCCCACTGGGACTTCCCACAATGAGCAGTTCTTC
J gene: TRBJ2-7; D gene: NA; V gene: TRBV5-6; clone size: NA; CDR3 protein: CASITRREQYF; CDR3 DNA: TGTGCCAGCATCACACGACGAGAGCAGTACTTC
J gene: TRBJ2-2; D gene: NA; V gene: TRBV5-1; clone size: many; CDR3 protein: CASSLYQGGNTGELFF; CDR3 DNA: TGCGCCAGCAGCTTGTATCAGGGCGGCAACACCGGGGAGCTGTTTTTT
J gene: TRBJ2-1; D gene: TRBD2; V gene: TRBV7-6; clone size: many; CDR3 protein: CASSLDAEAAGTYNEQFF; CDR3 DNA: TGTGCCAGCAGCTTAGACGCGGAGGCAGCGGGAACCTACAATGAGCAGTTCTTC
J gene: TRBJ1-5; D gene: NA; V gene: TRBV4-1; clone size: many; CDR3 protein: CASSPRAVSNQPQHF; CDR3 DNA: TGCGCCAGCAGCCCCCGGGCCGTTAGCAATCAGCCCCAGCATTTT
J gene: TRBJ2-1; D gene: TRBD1; V gene: TRBV6-1; clone size: NA; CDR3 protein: CASSGGPGQGSHEQFF; CDR3 DNA: TGTGCCAGCAGTGGGGGACCGGGACAGGGGTCCCATGAGCAGTTCTTC